This is a list of T cell receptor beta chains from one sample in a study of cytomegalovirus exposure and HLA in healthy donors. Libraries were prepared by immunoSEQ multiplex PCR; TCRdb keeps only in-frame clonotypes and omits some of them. Here the sample spans 37,000 or so clones, approximately 80% being singletons. Sequencing was performed on PBMCs. The origin of the receptors is a woman between 35 and 50 years old in good health and CMV-seronegative. Both conserved end residues are part of each CDR3. Fields, in order: D gene, V gene, CDR3 length, clone size, J gene, CDR3 DNA, CDR3 protein. A D gene is named only where the DNA matches it firmly. The listing skips clone size in some rows; elsewhere it reads once, few, many or a size class.

>-|TRBV1|19|-|TRBJ2-2
TGCACCAGCAGCCTCACTGGGACTAGCGGGGGACCGAACACCGGGGAGCTGTTTTTT
CTSSLTGTSGGPNTGELFF
>-|TRBV7-7|14|-|TRBJ2-5
TGTGCTAGCAGCTTATTGGGGGGTGTGGAGACCCAGTACTTC
CASSLLGGVETQYF
>-|TRBV5-6|13|-|TRBJ1-6
TGTGCCAGCAGGGGACTGAATAATTCACCCCTCCACTTT
CASRGLNNSPLHF
>TRBD1|TRBV5-1|15|few|TRBJ1-4
TGCGCCAGCAGCTCTTCAGGGGGCCCGGGGGAAAAACTGTTTTTT
CASSSSGGPGEKLFF
>-|TRBV6-1|12|once|TRBJ1-2
TGTGCCAGCAGTGAACTCCGACTACACGTGGAATTC
CASSELRLHVEF
>-|TRBV7-6|16|-|TRBJ1-1
TGTGCCAGCAGCTTAGGCCCCAGGAAAACGAACACTGAAGCTTTCTTT
CASSLGPRKTNTEAFF
>TRBD2|TRBV5-1|16|-|TRBJ2-3
TGCGCCAGCAGCTTGAGCGGGGGAGGGGCTACAGATACGCAGTATTTT
CASSLSGGGATDTQYF
>TRBD2|TRBV6-1|15|few|TRBJ2-1
TGTGCCAGCCTCCGGACTAGCGTATCCTACAATGAGCAGTTCTTC
CASLRTSVSYNEQFF
>TRBD2|TRBV5-6|16|-|TRBJ2-3
TGTGCCAGCAGCTGGGATAGCGGGGCGCGGGTAGATGCGCAGTATTTT
CASSWDSGARVDAQYF
>-|TRBV9|14|-|TRBJ2-7
TGTGCCAGCAGCAAAACCCCCCCACAGTACGAGCAGTACTTC
CASSKTPPQYEQYF
>TRBD1|TRBV5-1|14|-|TRBJ2-4
TGCGCCAGCAGCCCCGGACAGGCGGAAAACATTCAGTACTTC
CASSPGQAENIQYF
>-|TRBV27|14|-|TRBJ2-2
TGTGCCAGCAGGGGAGCCCTTAACACCGGGGAGCTGTTTTTT
CASRGALNTGELFF
>-|TRBV6-5|14|-|TRBJ1-5
TGTGCCAGCGGTGGCGGTGGGAGCAATCAGCCCCAGCATTTT
CASGGGGSNQPQHF
>-|TRBV12-2|15|-|TRBJ1-5
TGTGCAAGTCGCCTTGACAGGGATAGCAATCAGCCCCAGCATTTT
CASRLDRDSNQPQHF
>-|TRBV6-1|14|-|TRBJ2-1
TGTGCCAGCAGTGTTGAGTCCCTTTACAATGAGCAGTTCTTC
CASSVESLYNEQFF
>-|TRBV9|14|once|TRBJ1-1
TGTGCCAGCAGCGTAGAGGTGGGAGGTCATGAAGCTTTCTTT
CASSVEVGGHEAFF
>TRBD1|TRBV2|12|-|TRBJ1-1
TGTGCCAGTGTCACAGGGGGGACTGAAGCTTTCTTT
CASVTGGTEAFF
>-|TRBV7-6|13|-|TRBJ1-2
TGTGCCAGCAGCTTAGGGACAAACTATGGCTACACCTTC
CASSLGTNYGYTF
>-|TRBV9|15|-|TRBJ2-3
TGTGCCAGCAGCACGGGTAGCTTGGTCACAGATACGCAGTATTTT
CASSTGSLVTDTQYF
>-|TRBV5-8|14|-|TRBJ2-5
TGTGCCAGCAGCTGGGGGCGGTGGAAGGAGACCCAGTACTTC
CASSWGRWKETQYF
>TRBD1|TRBV6-6|15|-|TRBJ2-3
TGTGCCAGCAGCCCCGGACAGGGGGCGGGAGATACGCAGTATTTT
CASSPGQGAGDTQYF
>TRBD2|TRBV9|13|-|TRBJ2-3
TGTGCCAGCACGGGGGGGCCCACAGATACGCAGTATTTT
CASTGGPTDTQYF